This T cell receptor (beta chain) comes out of a study of control samples from healthy donors and cancer patients. The J segment lost 0 bases and the V segment lost 5 bases, leaving 4 bases of the junction unmatched. This CDR3 region has 14 residues. The germline V gene has CDR1 SGDLS and CDR2 YYNGEE. Sequencing used immunoSEQ multiplex PCR; TCRdb keeps in-frame clones, though not all of them. The sample has about 83,000 clones, 91% seen once. The sample was blood. The gene calls are TRBV9 and TRBJ1-2; TRBD1 agrees at 7 bases. This sequence originates from a man aged 50 or older in good health. The CDR3 bases are TGTGCCAGCAGACCTACAGGGGCTAACTATGGCTACACCTTC. Protein product: CASRPTGANYGYTF.